The rows below give T cell receptor beta chains drawn from one sample of a study of blood T cells in healthy people across ages. TCRdb itself ran the 5' RACE reads through MiXCR, one entry per CDR3 protein. Of around 1,800,000 distinct CDR3 sequences listed, around 40% are singletons. The material sequenced was blood. The origin of the receptors is a human donor in good health. CDR3s include the opening cysteine and the closing phenylalanine or tryptophan. The D gene is left open where the match is weak. Clone size, where shown, is once, few, many, or a class for clones that have expanded.

size	length	V	J	D	CDR3	DNA
few	16	TRBV7-6	TRBJ2-1	TRBD2	CASSLTSAGGPNEQFF	TGTGCCAGCAGCTTAACGTCGGCGGGGGGGCCCAATGAGCAGTTCTTC
few	14	TRBV7-2	TRBJ1-5	.	CASSSAWVNQPQHF	TGTGCCAGCAGCTCGGCATGGGTCAATCAGCCCCAGCATTTT
.	13	TRBV6-6	TRBJ1-5	.	CASSYGWSQPQHF	TGTGCCAGCAGTTACGGGTGGAGCCAGCCCCAGCATTTT
.	15	TRBV4-1	TRBJ2-1	TRBD2	CAGSPLAGGVNEQFF	TGCGCCGGCAGCCCATTAGCGGGGGGGGTCAATGAGCAGTTCTTC
.	15	TRBV20-1	TRBJ2-7	TRBD2	CSAPGRGEYWYEQYF	TGCAGTGCTCCGGGGCGGGGGGAGTATTGGTACGAGCAGTACTTC
.	13	TRBV5-4	TRBJ2-1	TRBD2	CASSFGTRYEQFF	TGTGCCAGCAGCTTCGGGACTAGATATGAGCAGTTCTTC
.	15	TRBV6-1	TRBJ2-7	.	CASTETGFSSYEQYF	TGTGCCAGCACCGAAACAGGGTTCAGCTCCTACGAGCAGTACTTC
few	17	TRBV5-1	TRBJ2-5	TRBD2	CASSMGLAGVWQETQYF	TGCGCCAGCAGCATGGGACTAGCGGGGGTATGGCAAGAGACCCAGTACTTC
.	18	TRBV7-9	TRBJ2-6	.	CASSFAGQRGSGANVLTF	TGTGCCAGCAGCTTCGCGGGACAGAGGGGCTCTGGGGCCAACGTCCTGACTTTC
.	14	TRBV7-8	TRBJ1-1	.	CASSLEVGYTEAFF	TGTGCCAGCAGCTTAGAAGTGGGGTACACTGAAGCTTTCTTT
.	16	TRBV6-2/TRBV6-3	TRBJ1-1	.	CASSYDRDGMNTEAFF	TGTGCCAGCAGTTACGACCGGGACGGCATGAACACTGAAGCTTTCTTT
.	16	TRBV6-6	TRBJ2-1	TRBD1	CASISTLGTGINEQFF	TGTGCCAGCATTTCTACACTCGGGACAGGGATCAATGAGCAGTTCTTC
.	15	TRBV25-1	TRBJ1-5	.	CASSESGRVNQPQHF	TGTGCCAGCAGTGAATCGGGACGGGTCAATCAGCCCCAGCATTTT
.	16	TRBV4-1	TRBJ2-6	.	CASSGEVTLGANVLTF	TGCGCCAGCAGCGGAGAGGTGACTCTGGGGGCCAACGTCCTGACTTTC
.	13	TRBV5-6	TRBJ1-2	.	CASSLVHGDGYTF	TGTGCCAGCAGCTTGGTACACGGCGACGGCTACACCTTC
.	17	TRBV7-2	TRBJ1-2	TRBD1	CASSPYAVQGFNYGYTF	TGTGCCAGCAGCCCGTACGCAGTACAGGGGTTTAACTATGGCTACACCTTC
.	16	TRBV4-1	TRBJ1-3	.	CASSQLRSISGNTIYF	TGCGCCAGCAGCCAACTGCGGTCAATCTCTGGAAACACCATATATTTT
few	14	TRBV28	TRBJ2-3	.	CASSLFLFADTQYF	TGTGCCAGCAGTTTATTCTTATTTGCAGATACGCAGTATTTT
.	15	TRBV6-5	TRBJ2-7	.	CASSYFGGGPYEQYF	TGTGCCAGCAGTTACTTCGGGGGAGGCCCCTACGAGCAGTACTTC
.	15	TRBV20-1	TRBJ1-3	TRBD1	CSARNRGSSGNTIYF	TGCAGTGCTAGGAACAGGGGCTCCTCTGGAAACACCATATATTTT
.	15	TRBV4-1	TRBJ2-7	TRBD1	CASSLEQGVLYEQYF	TGCGCCAGCAGCCTAGAACAGGGGGTTTTATACGAGCAGTACTTC
.	12	TRBV28	TRBJ1-2	.	CASRPPPYGYTF	TGTGCCAGCAGGCCCCCTCCGTATGGCTACACCTTC
.	14	TRBV4-3	TRBJ2-7	.	CASSPFSRSYEQYF	TGCGCCAGCAGCCCGTTTTCGCGCTCCTACGAGCAGTACTTC
.	16	TRBV12-3/TRBV12-4	TRBJ2-5	.	CASREKGVGKMETQYF	TGTGCCAGCAGAGAGAAGGGGGTAGGGAAGATGGAGACCCAGTACTTC
few	14	TRBV4-2	TRBJ1-2	.	CASSQGQVAWGYTF	TGTGCCAGCAGCCAAGGACAGGTGGCCTGGGGCTACACCTTC
many	13	TRBV7-2	TRBJ1-2	.	CASSLERLYGYTF	TGTGCCAGCAGCTTAGAACGCCTTTATGGCTACACCTTC
.	15	TRBV10-3	TRBJ2-1	TRBD1	CAISIPGQGLGEQFF	TGTGCCATCAGTATTCCGGGACAGGGGTTGGGTGAGCAGTTCTTC
.	13	TRBV20-1	TRBJ2-7	.	CSARYGSNYEQYF	TGCAGTGCTAGGTACGGGTCCAACTACGAGCAGTACTTC
few	15	TRBV4-3	TRBJ1-1	.	CASSQDPAASTEAFF	TGCGCCAGCAGCCAAGACCCAGCCGCATCCACTGAAGCTTTCTTT
.	16	TRBV12-3/TRBV12-4	TRBJ2-3	.	CASSFLAGLKTDTQYF	TGTGCCAGCAGTTTTCTCGCAGGACTAAAAACAGATACGCAGTATTTT
few	13	TRBV20-1	TRBJ1-2	.	CSAETRTVYGYTF	TGCAGTGCTGAGACAAGGACAGTCTATGGCTACACCTTC
.	13	TRBV12-3/TRBV12-4	TRBJ1-1	.	CASTDTGNTEAFF	TGTGCCAGCACTGATACAGGGAACACTGAAGCTTTCTTT
.	13	TRBV20-1	TRBJ2-7	.	CSARRSGPYEQYF	TGCAGTGCTAGAAGGTCAGGTCCCTACGAGCAGTACTTC
.	15	TRBV30	TRBJ1-5	.	CAWSPSPGSNQPQHF	TGTGCCTGGAGCCCGTCCCCGGGGAGCAATCAGCCCCAGCATTTT
.	13	TRBV29-1	TRBJ2-5	.	CSVAGWVGETQYF	TGCAGCGTTGCGGGGTGGGTTGGAGAGACCCAGTACTTC
.	16	TRBV4-3	TRBJ2-4	.	CASSQDQRLAKNIQYF	TGCGCCAGCAGCCAAGATCAGAGGCTAGCCAAAAACATTCAGTACTTC
.	15	TRBV7-2	TRBJ2-5	.	CASSTRRPRGETQYF	TGTGCCAGCAGCACGAGGCGGCCCCGTGGAGAGACCCAGTACTTC
few	15	TRBV4-3	TRBJ2-5	.	CASSQDWTRGETQYF	TGCGCCAGCAGCCAAGATTGGACGAGGGGGGAGACCCAGTACTTC
.	13	TRBV2	TRBJ1-5	.	CASSWKFNQPQHF	TGTGCCAGCAGTTGGAAGTTCAATCAGCCCCAGCATTTT
.	15	TRBV10-3	TRBJ2-1	.	CAISNRDSKYNEQFF	TGTGCCATCAGTAACCGGGACTCCAAATACAATGAGCAGTTCTTC
.	17	TRBV5-8	TRBJ2-7	.	CASSLLFGRVSSYEQYF	TGTGCCAGCAGCCTACTGTTTGGACGGGTAAGCTCCTACGAGCAGTACTTC
.	19	TRBV19	TRBJ2-2	TRBD2	CASSIDPAPGLPSGGELFF	TGTGCCAGTAGTATAGACCCCGCGCCGGGACTACCGTCAGGCGGGGAGCTGTTTTTT
few	15	TRBV4-2	TRBJ2-1	.	CASSQDGQGLDEQFF	TGTGCCAGCAGCCAAGATGGGCAGGGGCTGGATGAGCAGTTCTTC
.	13	TRBV4-2	TRBJ1-2	.	CASSKGKLYGYTF	TGTGCCAGCAGCAAGGGGAAACTCTATGGCTACACCTTC
.	14	TRBV28	TRBJ1-2	.	CASSFSGSSYCYTF	TGTGCCAGCAGTTTTTCGGGGAGTTCTTATTGCTACACCTTC
.	11	TRBV29-1	TRBJ1-2	.	CSAQGADGYTF	TGCAGCGCACAGGGTGCGGATGGCTACACCTTC
.	15	TRBV7-9	TRBJ2-1	.	CASSLSLGNYNEQFF	TGTGCCAGCAGCTTAAGTTTGGGGAACTACAATGAGCAGTTCTTC
.	13	TRBV12-5	TRBJ1-2	.	CASGSDTTGGYTF	TGTGCTAGTGGTTCCGACACAACGGGGGGCTACACCTTC
.	16	TRBV5-1	TRBJ1-2	TRBD1	CASRSSGTGSNYGYTF	TGCGCCAGCAGGTCTTCCGGGACAGGATCTAACTATGGCTACACCTTC
.	13	TRBV29-1	TRBJ1-1	.	CSAGVQGDTEAFF	TGCAGCGCCGGGGTCCAGGGTGACACTGAAGCTTTCTTT
.	13	TRBV4-3	TRBJ1-1	TRBD1	CASSQEIDREAFF	TGCGCCAGCAGCCAAGAAATCGACAGGGAGGCTTTCTTT
.	15	TRBV20-1	TRBJ2-7	TRBD1	CSASPPTGESHEQYF	TGCAGTGCTTCGCCGCCGACAGGGGAAAGCCACGAGCAGTACTTC
.	13	TRBV20-1	TRBJ2-5	.	CSAPIPSLNEQYF	TGCAGTGCTCCAATTCCTAGTTTAAATGAACAGTACTTC
.	15	TRBV2	TRBJ2-7	TRBD2	CASSEAGGLTYEQYF	TGTGCCAGCAGCGAAGCGGGGGGTCTAACCTACGAGCAGTACTTC